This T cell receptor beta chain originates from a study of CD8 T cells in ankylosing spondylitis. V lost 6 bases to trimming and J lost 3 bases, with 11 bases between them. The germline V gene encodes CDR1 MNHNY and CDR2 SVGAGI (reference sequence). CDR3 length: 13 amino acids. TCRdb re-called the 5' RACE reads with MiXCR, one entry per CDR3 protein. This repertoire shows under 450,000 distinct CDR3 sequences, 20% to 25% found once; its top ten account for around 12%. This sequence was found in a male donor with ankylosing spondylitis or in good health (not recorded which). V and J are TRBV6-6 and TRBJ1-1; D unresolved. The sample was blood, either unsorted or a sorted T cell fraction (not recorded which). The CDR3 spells CASSKDWDTEAFF. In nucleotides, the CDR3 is TGTGCCAGCAGCAAAGACTGGGACACTGAAGCTTTCTTT.